The 2 T cell receptor beta chains below come from one sample, sequenced in a study of control samples from healthy donors and cancer patients. Sequencing used immunoSEQ multiplex PCR; TCRdb keeps in-frame clones, though not all of them. The sample yields about 69,000 clones, over 85% seen once. Sequencing used PBMCs. The receptor set was obtained from a man between 60 and 75 years old with colorectal cancer.

The chain couples TRBV4-3 to TRBJ2-3; TRBD2 agrees at 9 bases. The V segment lost 0 bases and the J segment 1 base; nucleotides outside the gene matches: 2. The length of the CDR3 is 16 residues. Germline-derived CDR1 and CDR2 are LGHNA and YSLEER. The CDR3: CASSQERTSGTDTQYF. CDR3 nucleotide sequence: TGCGCCAGCAGCCAAGAGAGGACTAGCGGCACAGATACGCAGTATTTT.

The chain employs TRBV6-1 and TRBJ2-7; D is tentatively TRBD1 or TRBD2 (6 bases each). The CDR3 totals 15 residues. Trimming cost V 1 base and J 3 bases, with 13 bases left between them. The germline V gene encodes CDR1 MNHNS and CDR2 SASEGT. This CDR3 is CASSEDPGAIYEQYF. In DNA, the CDR3 is TGTGCCAGCAGTGAAGATCCGGGGGCGATCTACGAGCAGTACTTC.